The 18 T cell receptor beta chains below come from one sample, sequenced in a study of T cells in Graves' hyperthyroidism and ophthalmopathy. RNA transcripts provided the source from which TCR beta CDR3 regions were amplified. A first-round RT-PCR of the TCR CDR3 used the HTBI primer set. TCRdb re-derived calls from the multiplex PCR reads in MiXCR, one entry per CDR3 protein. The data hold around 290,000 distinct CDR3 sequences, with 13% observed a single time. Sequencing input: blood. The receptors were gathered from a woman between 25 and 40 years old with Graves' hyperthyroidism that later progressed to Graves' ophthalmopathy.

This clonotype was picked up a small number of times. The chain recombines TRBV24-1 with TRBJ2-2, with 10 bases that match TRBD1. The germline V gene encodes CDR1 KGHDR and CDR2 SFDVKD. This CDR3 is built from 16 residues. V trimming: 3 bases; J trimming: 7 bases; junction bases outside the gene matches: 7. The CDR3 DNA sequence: TGTGCCACCAGTGATCCGGGACAGGGGAGTTACGGGGAGCTGTTTTTT. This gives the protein CATSDPGQGSYGELFF.

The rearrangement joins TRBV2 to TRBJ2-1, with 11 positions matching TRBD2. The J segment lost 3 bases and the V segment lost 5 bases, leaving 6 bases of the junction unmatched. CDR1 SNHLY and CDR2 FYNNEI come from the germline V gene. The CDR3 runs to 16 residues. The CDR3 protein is CASSSPGLADYNEQFF. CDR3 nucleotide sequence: TGTGCCAGCAGTTCCCCGGGACTAGCGGACTACAATGAGCAGTTCTTC.

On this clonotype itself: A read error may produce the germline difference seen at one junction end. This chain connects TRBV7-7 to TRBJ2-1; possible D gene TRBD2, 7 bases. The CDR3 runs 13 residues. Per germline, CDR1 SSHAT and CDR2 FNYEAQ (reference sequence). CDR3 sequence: CASSLYGGHEQFF. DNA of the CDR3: TGTGCTAGCAGCTTATACGGGGGGCATGAGCAGTTCTTC.

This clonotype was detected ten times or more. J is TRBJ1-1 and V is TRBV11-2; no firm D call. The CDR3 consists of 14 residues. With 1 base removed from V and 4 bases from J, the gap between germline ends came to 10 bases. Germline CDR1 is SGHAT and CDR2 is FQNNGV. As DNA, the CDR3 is TGTGCCAGCAGCTTAGTTCGGCGGGGCACTGAAGCTTTCTTT. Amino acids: CASSLVRRGTEAFF. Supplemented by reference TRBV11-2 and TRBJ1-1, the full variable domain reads EAGVAQSPRYKIIEKRQSVAFWCNPISGHATLYWYQQILGQGPKLLIQFQNNGVVDDSQLPKDRFSAERLKGVDSTLKIQPAKLEDSAVYLCASSLVRRGTEAFFGQGTRLTVV.

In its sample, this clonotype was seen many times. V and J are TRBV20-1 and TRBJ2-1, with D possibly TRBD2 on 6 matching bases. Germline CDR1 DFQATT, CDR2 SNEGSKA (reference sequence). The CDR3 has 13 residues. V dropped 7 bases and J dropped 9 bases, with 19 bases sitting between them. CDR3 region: CSVRRASHLEQFF. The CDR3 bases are TGCAGTGTCCGGAGGGCCAGTCATCTTGAGCAGTTCTTC.

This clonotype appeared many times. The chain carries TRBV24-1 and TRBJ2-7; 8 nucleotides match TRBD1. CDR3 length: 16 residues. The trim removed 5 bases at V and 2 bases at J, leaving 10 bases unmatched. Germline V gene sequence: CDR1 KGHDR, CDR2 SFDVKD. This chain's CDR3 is CATSADAGTGTYEQYF. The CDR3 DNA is TGTGCCACCAGTGCGGACGCCGGGACAGGAACCTACGAGCAGTACTTC.

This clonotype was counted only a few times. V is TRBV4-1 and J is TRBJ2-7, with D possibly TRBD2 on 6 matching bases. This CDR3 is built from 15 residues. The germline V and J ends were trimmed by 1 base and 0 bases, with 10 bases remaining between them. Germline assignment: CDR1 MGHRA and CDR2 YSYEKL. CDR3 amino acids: CASSQGGTGSYEQYF. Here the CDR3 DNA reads TGCGCCAGCAGCCAAGGCGGGACTGGCTCCTACGAGCAGTACTTC.

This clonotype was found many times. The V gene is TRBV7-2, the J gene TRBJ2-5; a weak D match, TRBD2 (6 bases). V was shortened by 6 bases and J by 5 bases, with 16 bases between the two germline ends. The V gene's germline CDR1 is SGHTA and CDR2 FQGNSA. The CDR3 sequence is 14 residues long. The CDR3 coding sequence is TGTGCCAGCAGGGGGGACCCTCGGGGGGAGACCCAGTACTTC. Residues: CASRGDPRGETQYF.

The CDR3 loop reads CASSSTLGGSRETQYF. CDR3 nucleotides: TGTGCCAGCAGTTCGACCCTAGGCGGGAGTCGGGAGACCCAGTACTTC. The chain uses TRBV27 and TRBJ2-5; the match to TRBD2 covers 7 bases. With V trimmed by 4 bases and J by 5 bases, 13 bases remained unmatched. This CDR3 has 16 amino acids. Looked up from germline, CDR1 is MNHEY and CDR2 is SMNVEV (reference sequence).

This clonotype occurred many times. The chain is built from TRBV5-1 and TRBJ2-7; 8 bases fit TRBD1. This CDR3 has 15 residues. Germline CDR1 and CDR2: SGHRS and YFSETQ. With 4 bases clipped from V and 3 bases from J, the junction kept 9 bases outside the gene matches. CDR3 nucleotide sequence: TGCGCCAGCAGCGGGGATGGACAGGGTGGCTACGAGCAGTACTTC. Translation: CASSGDGQGGYEQYF.

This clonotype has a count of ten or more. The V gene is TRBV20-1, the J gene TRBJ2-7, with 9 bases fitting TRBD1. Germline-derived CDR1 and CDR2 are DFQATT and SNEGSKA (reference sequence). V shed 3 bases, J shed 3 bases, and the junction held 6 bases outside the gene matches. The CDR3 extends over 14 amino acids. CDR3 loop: CSARGQGYGYEQYF. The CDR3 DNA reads TGCAGTGCTAGGGGACAGGGATATGGCTACGAGCAGTACTTC.

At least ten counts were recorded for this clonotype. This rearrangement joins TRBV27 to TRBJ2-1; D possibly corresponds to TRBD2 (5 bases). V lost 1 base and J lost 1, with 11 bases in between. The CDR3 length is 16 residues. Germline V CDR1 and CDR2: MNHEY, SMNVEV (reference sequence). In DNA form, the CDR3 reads TGTGCCAGCAGTTTATATAGCGTTCTATCCTACAATGAGCAGTTCTTC. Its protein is CASSLYSVLSYNEQFF.

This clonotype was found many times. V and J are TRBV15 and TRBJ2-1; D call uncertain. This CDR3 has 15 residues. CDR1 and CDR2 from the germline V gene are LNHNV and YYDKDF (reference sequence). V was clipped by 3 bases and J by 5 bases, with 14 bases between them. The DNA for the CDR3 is TGTGCCACCAGCAGGGGTGGCCGTGGCGACAATGAGCAGTTCTTC. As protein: CATSRGGRGDNEQFF.

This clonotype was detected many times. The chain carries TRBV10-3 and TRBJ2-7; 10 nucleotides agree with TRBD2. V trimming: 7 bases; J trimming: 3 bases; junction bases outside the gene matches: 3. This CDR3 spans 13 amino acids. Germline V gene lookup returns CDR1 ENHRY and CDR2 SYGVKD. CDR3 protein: CAIMPSGSYEQYF. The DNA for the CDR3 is TGTGCCATCATGCCTAGCGGGAGCTACGAGCAGTACTTC.

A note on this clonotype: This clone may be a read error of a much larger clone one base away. CDR3 nucleotide sequence: TGTGCCAGCAGTTCGGCTAGCGGGAAAGAGACCCAGTTCTTC. Protein sequence: CASSSASGKETQFF. The chain employs TRBV6-2 or TRBV6-3 and TRBJ2-5; 9 bases are a match to TRBD2. The J call may be mistaken, given a closer DNA end match to TRBJ2-1. CDR3 length: 14 amino acids. Germline-derived CDR1 and CDR2 are MNHEY and SVGEGT.

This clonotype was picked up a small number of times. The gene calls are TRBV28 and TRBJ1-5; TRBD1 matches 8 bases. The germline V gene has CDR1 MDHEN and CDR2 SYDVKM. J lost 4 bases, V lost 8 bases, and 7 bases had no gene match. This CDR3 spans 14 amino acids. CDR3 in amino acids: CASSGDRMNQPQHF. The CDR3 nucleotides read TGTGCCAGCTCCGGGGACAGGATGAATCAGCCCCAGCATTTT.

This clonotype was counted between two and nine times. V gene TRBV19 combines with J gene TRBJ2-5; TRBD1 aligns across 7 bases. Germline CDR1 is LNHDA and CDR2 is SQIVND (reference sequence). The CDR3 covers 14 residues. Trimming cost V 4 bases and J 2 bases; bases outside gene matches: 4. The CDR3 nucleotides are TGTGCCAGTAGTAAGGGACAGTTACAAGAGACCCAGTACTTC. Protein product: CASSKGQLQETQYF.

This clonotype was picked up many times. The CDR3 loop reads CASSFSPLTSTDTQYF. The CDR3 coding sequence is TGTGCCAGCAGTTTTAGTCCACTCACTAGCACAGATACGCAGTATTTT. This rearrangement joins TRBV27 to TRBJ2-3; D uncertain. Germline V CDR1 and CDR2: MNHEY, SMNVEV (reference sequence). Deletions cut 3 bases from V and 0 bases from J, with 13 bases between. There are 16 residues in the CDR3.